These T cell receptor beta chains were read from a single sample in a study of T cells after yellow fever vaccination. TCRdb redid the calling of the 5' RACE reads with MiXCR, one entry per CDR3 protein. The sample includes roughly 500,000 distinct CDR3 sequences, roughly a fifth seen only once; the top ten take 14%. The material sequenced was PBMCs, taken 15 days after the yellow fever booster vaccination. These TCRs come from a man aged 30-40 years who received the YFV17D yellow fever vaccine. CDR3s include the opening cysteine and the closing phenylalanine or tryptophan. The order of the fields is CDR3 length, clone size, V gene, J gene, D gene, CDR3 DNA, CDR3 protein. D genes are given only for firm matches. Clone size is not always given. Where it is, it says once, few, many or a class for expanded clones.

len: 15; abundance: few; v_gene: TRBV15; j_gene: TRBJ1-6; d_gene: .; CDR3nt: TGTGCCACCAGCAGCGCCCGGGGCGGTAATTCACCCCTCCACTTT; CDR3aa: CATSSARGGNSPLHF
len: 13; abundance: few; v_gene: TRBV6-5; j_gene: TRBJ2-1; d_gene: TRBD1; CDR3nt: TGTGCCAGCAGAAAAAACAGGGGCAATGAGCAGTTCTTC; CDR3aa: CASRKNRGNEQFF
len: 12; abundance: .; v_gene: TRBV27; j_gene: TRBJ2-1; d_gene: .; CDR3nt: TGTGCCAGCAGTTACCCCATCGGGAAGCAGTTCTTC; CDR3aa: CASSYPIGKQFF
len: 13; abundance: few; v_gene: TRBV29-1; j_gene: TRBJ2-3; d_gene: .; CDR3nt: TGCAGCGTTGCGTCGTCGGGGGCAGATACGCAGTATTTT; CDR3aa: CSVASSGADTQYF
len: 13; abundance: few; v_gene: TRBV2; j_gene: TRBJ1-4; d_gene: .; CDR3nt: TGTGCCAGCAACCGGGACGGGGGAGAAAAACTGTTTTTT; CDR3aa: CASNRDGGEKLFF
len: 14; abundance: few; v_gene: TRBV6-5; j_gene: TRBJ2-7; d_gene: .; CDR3nt: TGTGCCAGCAGTTTCGACTCGTCCCTCTACGAGCAGTACTTC; CDR3aa: CASSFDSSLYEQYF
len: 15; abundance: few; v_gene: TRBV7-9; j_gene: TRBJ2-3; d_gene: TRBD1; CDR3nt: TGTGCCAGCAGCTCCGGGACAGTGGGAACAGATACGCAGTATTTT; CDR3aa: CASSSGTVGTDTQYF
len: 14; abundance: .; v_gene: TRBV20-1; j_gene: TRBJ1-2; d_gene: TRBD1; CDR3nt: TGCAGTGCTAGAGCGGGGCAGGGGGTCTATGGCTACACCTTC; CDR3aa: CSARAGQGVYGYTF
len: 14; abundance: .; v_gene: TRBV27; j_gene: TRBJ1-5; d_gene: .; CDR3nt: TGTGCCAGCGGGTATGGGGCCGGCAATCAGCCCCAGCATTTT; CDR3aa: CASGYGAGNQPQHF
len: 16; abundance: few; v_gene: TRBV4-3; j_gene: TRBJ2-3; d_gene: .; CDR3nt: TGCGCCAGCAGCCGATCCCGGGACGCCTACACAGATACGCAGTATTTT; CDR3aa: CASSRSRDAYTDTQYF
len: 13; abundance: few; v_gene: TRBV3-1; j_gene: TRBJ2-7; d_gene: .; CDR3nt: TGTGCCAGCAGCCGACGGGAAGAAGGGGAGCAGTACTTC; CDR3aa: CASSRREEGEQYF
len: 15; abundance: few; v_gene: TRBV3-1; j_gene: TRBJ2-5; d_gene: TRBD1; CDR3nt: TGTGCCAGCAGCCAGGCCGGGACAGTACAAGAGACCCAGTACTTC; CDR3aa: CASSQAGTVQETQYF
len: 13; abundance: few; v_gene: TRBV6-1; j_gene: TRBJ2-7; d_gene: .; CDR3nt: TGTGCCAGCAGCCGGGACACGACCTACGAGCAGTACTTC; CDR3aa: CASSRDTTYEQYF
len: 13; abundance: .; v_gene: TRBV18; j_gene: TRBJ2-3; d_gene: .; CDR3nt: TGTGCCAGCTCACCGAGCCTCACAGATACGCAGTATTTT; CDR3aa: CASSPSLTDTQYF
len: 17; abundance: few; v_gene: TRBV4-2; j_gene: TRBJ2-7; d_gene: .; CDR3nt: TGTGCCAGCAGCCAAGTTCAATCTCAGGGCCCCTGGGGCGAGCAGTACTTC; CDR3aa: CASSQVQSQGPWGEQYF
len: 13; abundance: few; v_gene: TRBV12-3/TRBV12-4; j_gene: TRBJ2-7; d_gene: .; CDR3nt: TGTGCCAGCAGTTTAGATGCTTTCTACGAGCAGTACTTC; CDR3aa: CASSLDAFYEQYF
len: 16; abundance: .; v_gene: TRBV15; j_gene: TRBJ2-7; d_gene: TRBD2; CDR3nt: TGTGCCACCAGCAGAGTTGAGCGGGAGGGCCAGAACGAGCAGTACTTC; CDR3aa: CATSRVEREGQNEQYF